The rows below give T cell receptor beta chains drawn from one sample of a study of CD8 T cells in ankylosing spondylitis. TCRdb re-analysed the 5' RACE reads in MiXCR, keeping a single row per CDR3 protein. Here the sample spans 200,000 or so distinct CDR3 sequences, over 10% being singletons. Sample: blood, either unsorted or a sorted T cell fraction (not recorded which). These receptors were obtained from a female donor with ankylosing spondylitis or in good health (not recorded which). CDR3s leave out the opening cysteine and the closing phenylalanine or tryptophan. The order of the fields is CDR3 protein, V gene.

cdr3_aa: SVAGDRGHSYEQY
v_call: TRBV29-1

cdr3_aa: ATRAGVSTGELF
v_call: TRBV5-1

cdr3_aa: SADRGLSTDTQY
v_call: TRBV20-1

cdr3_aa: ASSPLGSGSNEQF
v_call: TRBV5-1

cdr3_aa: ASGLGSSTDTQY
v_call: TRBV12-3/TRBV12-4

cdr3_aa: ASSHHGAGELF
v_call: TRBV27

cdr3_aa: ASSRSGTGTGDIQY
v_call: TRBV9

cdr3_aa: ASSLGGAWNEKLF
v_call: TRBV7-6

cdr3_aa: ASSLGTFSSKNIQY
v_call: TRBV12-3/TRBV12-4

cdr3_aa: ASSNRVGELF
v_call: TRBV19

cdr3_aa: ASTLGHMKYGYT
v_call: TRBV28

cdr3_aa: ASSDTGEFHEQY
v_call: TRBV5-6

cdr3_aa: ASSFSSEQF
v_call: TRBV5-1

cdr3_aa: ASSRTGANEKLF
v_call: TRBV7-9

cdr3_aa: ASSFWGSTGEQF
v_call: TRBV9

cdr3_aa: ASSLRLAGNPGELF
v_call: TRBV5-1

cdr3_aa: ASSLGLAGTDTQY
v_call: TRBV7-8

cdr3_aa: ASSHSPGLATLRENSYEQY
v_call: TRBV3-1

cdr3_aa: SASPPRWGISSTDTQY
v_call: TRBV20-1

cdr3_aa: SVALGQWGGELF
v_call: TRBV29-1

cdr3_aa: SVGSSGTYEQY
v_call: TRBV29-1

cdr3_aa: ASSLYQEHGYT
v_call: TRBV28

cdr3_aa: ASSPRPIAGGPDTGELF
v_call: TRBV5-1

cdr3_aa: ASSFGLAGVPDTQY
v_call: TRBV5-1

cdr3_aa: ASSIRQGGYNEQF
v_call: TRBV7-2

cdr3_aa: AISVERYNEQF
v_call: TRBV10-3

cdr3_aa: SVGGGATEKLF
v_call: TRBV29-1

cdr3_aa: ASSLARQPTSGNTIY
v_call: TRBV5-6

cdr3_aa: AIKLAGGYEQY
v_call: TRBV10-3